This passage covers 5 T cell receptor beta chains from one sample sequenced in a study of blood T cell repertoires in COVID-19 (dated by TCRdb to 2019 to 2021). The library was produced with the immunoSEQ multiplex PCR assay. This is the immuneACCESS table as TCRdb keeps it, with only in-frame sequences that have V and J called. A part of the clones is gone; compared with another copy, unresolved V genes explain less than half, and the rest is unexplained. The sample profile shows approximately 440,000 clones; 70% to 90% of them were found once. The ten largest clonotypes hold around 12% of the sample. The sample consisted of peripheral blood. Receptors originate from a woman between 50 and 59 years old with COVID-19, enrolled during active disease.

The rearrangement links TRBV24-1 to TRBJ1-2; perhaps TRBD1 as D (6 bases). The CDR3 spans 14 residues. From germline, CDR1 is KGHDR and CDR2 SFDVKD. Trimming shortened V by 4 bases and J by 4 bases, and 12 bases separated the two germline ends. In DNA, the CDR3 is TGTGCCACCAGTGACCGTGGGGGCTTCTATGGCTACACCTTC. Protein product: CATSDRGGFYGYTF.

The chain carries TRBV10-3 and TRBJ1-3, with a possible D match to TRBD1 (5 bases). The germline V and J ends were trimmed by 10 bases and 2 bases, with 15 bases remaining between them. The length of the CDR3 is 14 residues. CDR1 is ENHRY and CDR2 is SYGVKD in the germline V gene. This CDR3 is CATLGAPAGNTIYF. CDR3 in DNA: TGTGCCACGTTAGGGGCCCCCGCTGGAAACACCATATATTTT.

This rearrangement joins TRBV5-1 to TRBJ2-2, with 11 bases that match TRBD1. Trimming cost V 0 bases and J 4 bases; bases outside gene matches: 2. Germline V gives CDR1 SGHRS, CDR2 YFSETQ. This CDR3 is built from 16 residues. CDR3 residues: CASSLVGQGGTGELFF. DNA of the CDR3: TGCGCCAGCAGCTTGGTGGGACAGGGGGGCACCGGGGAGCTGTTTTTT.

This clone has a single count. DNA of the CDR3: TGTGCCAGCAGCCTCGAAGGGGGCGCTTGGGCCGGGGAGCTGTTTTTT. It translates to CASSLEGGAWAGELFF. The chain joins TRBV27 to TRBJ2-2; 7 nucleotides line up with TRBD1. V shed 6 bases, J shed 6 bases, and the junction held 13 bases outside the gene matches. This CDR3 has 16 amino acids. CDR1 MNHEY and CDR2 SMNVEV come from the germline V gene (reference sequence).

This clone showed up just once. The CDR3 loop reads CASSPGTIQPQHF. For the CDR3, the DNA is TGTGCCAGTAGTCCGGGGACAATTCAGCCCCAGCATTTT. The chain links TRBV19 to TRBJ1-5, with a possible D match to TRBD1 (6 bases). The CDR3 loop spans 13 amino acids. V was trimmed by 5 bases and J by 6 bases, leaving 11 bases between them. CDR1 is LNHDA and CDR2 is SQIVND in the germline V gene (reference sequence). Variable domain in full (rest from reference TRBV19 and TRBJ1-5): DGGITQSPKYLFRKEGQNVTLSCEQNLNHDAMYWYRQDPGQGLRLIYYSQIVNDFQKGDIAEGYSVSREKKESFPLTVTSAQKNPTAFYLCASSPGTIQPQHFGDGTRLSIL.